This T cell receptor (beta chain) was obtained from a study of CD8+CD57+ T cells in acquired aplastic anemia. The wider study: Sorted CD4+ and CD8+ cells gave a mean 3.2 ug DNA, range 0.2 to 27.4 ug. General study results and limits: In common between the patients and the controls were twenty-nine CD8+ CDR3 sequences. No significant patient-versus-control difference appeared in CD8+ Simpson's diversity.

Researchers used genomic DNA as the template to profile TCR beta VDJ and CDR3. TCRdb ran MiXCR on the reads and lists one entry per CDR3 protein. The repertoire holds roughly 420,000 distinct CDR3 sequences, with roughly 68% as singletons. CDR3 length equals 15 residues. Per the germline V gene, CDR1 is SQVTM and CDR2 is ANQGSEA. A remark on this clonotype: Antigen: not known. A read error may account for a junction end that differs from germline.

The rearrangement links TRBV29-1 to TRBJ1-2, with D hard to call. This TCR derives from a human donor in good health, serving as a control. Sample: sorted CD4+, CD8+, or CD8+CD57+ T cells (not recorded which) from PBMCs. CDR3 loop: CSVCNSPALDYGYTF. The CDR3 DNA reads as TGCAGCGTTTGTAACAGTCCAGCTCTTGACTACGGCTACACCTTC. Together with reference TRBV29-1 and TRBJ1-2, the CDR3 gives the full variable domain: SAVISQKPSRDICQRGTSLTIQCQVDSQVTMMFWYRQQPGQSLTLIATANQGSEATYESGFVIDKFPISRPNLTFSTLTVSNMSPEDSSIYLCSVCNSPALDYGYTFGSGTRLTVV.